Following are 10 T cell receptor beta chains from one sample sequenced in a study of identical twins. TCRdb re-analysed the 5' RACE reads in MiXCR, keeping a single row per CDR3 protein. The sample has 500,000 to 700,000 distinct CDR3 sequences; around 7.5% are singletons. The data also belong to a second study, concerning yellow fever vaccine responses in identical twins.

Specimen: PBMCs. The receptor set was obtained from a woman between 18 and 29 years old in good health.

CDR3 coding DNA: TGTGCCAGCAGCCGGACCAGACAGTACTCCTACGAGCAGTACTTC. It yields the protein CASSRTRQYSYEQYF. The chain uses TRBV6-1 and TRBJ2-7, with D possibly matching TRBD1 (5 bases). The ends were cut back, 6 bases at V and 0 bases at J, with 15 bases in the middle. The CDR3 is made up of 15 amino acids. Germline CDR1 reads MNHNS; CDR2 reads SASEGT.

This clonotype showed up many times. The chain joins TRBV7-9 to TRBJ1-2; D is unclear. The CDR3 has 12 residues. CDR1 and CDR2 (germline): SEHNR, FQNEAQ (reference sequence). Deletions cut 5 bases from V and 2 bases from J, with 6 bases between. CDR3 DNA: TGTGCCAGCAGCCCCCAGAACTATGGCTACACCTTC. Protein sequence: CASSPQNYGYTF.

In this sample, this clonotype turned up a few times. The chain employs TRBV24-1 and TRBJ2-2, with a tentative D call TRBD2 (5 bases). The germline CDR1 and CDR2 sequences are KGHDR and SFDVKD. Deletions cut 3 bases from V and 5 bases from J, with 6 bases between. The CDR3 runs to 13 residues. The CDR3 here is CATSDEGTGELFF. DNA of the CDR3: TGTGCCACCAGTGATGAGGGAACCGGGGAGCTGTTTTTT.

The chain links TRBV6-5 to TRBJ2-1, with D uncertain. This CDR3 is built from 12 residues. Germline CDR1 and CDR2: MNHEY and SVGAGI. Trimming shortened V by 7 bases and J by 6 bases, and 10 bases separated the two germline ends. The CDR3 here is CASNSVVNEQFF. In DNA, the CDR3 is TGTGCCAGCAATTCTGTGGTCAATGAGCAGTTCTTC.

This clonotype was recorded a few times. The rearrangement uses TRBV6-1 and TRBJ2-7; 9 bases match TRBD1. V lost 3 bases to trimming and J lost 3 bases; unmatched junction nucleotides: 6. The CDR3 length is 15 residues. CDR1 MNHNS and CDR2 SASEGT come from the germline V gene. In DNA form, the CDR3 reads TGTGCCAGCAGTGATCGGGACAGGGCCATCTACGAGCAGTACTTC. Residues: CASSDRDRAIYEQYF.

This clonotype came up many times. The chain recombines TRBV12-3 or TRBV12-4 with TRBJ2-7; 7 bases match TRBD1. V lost 5 bases and J lost 3; bases outside the gene matches: 4. The CDR3 has 13 amino acids. CDR3 in amino acids: CASSPGTVYEQYV. The CDR3 DNA follows: TGTGCCAGCAGTCCGGGGACAGTCTACGAGCAGTACGTC.

The gene calls are TRBV12-3 or TRBV12-4 and TRBJ2-7; TRBD2 aligns across 10 bases. Germline trimming cut 8 bases from V and 3 bases from J; bases unmatched to any gene: 10. This CDR3 has 15 amino acids. The CDR3: CASCLAGVKNYEQYF. CDR3 bases: TGTGCCAGCTGTCTAGCGGGAGTGAAAAACTACGAGCAGTACTTC.

This clonotype has just a few counts. The chain joins TRBV28 to TRBJ2-7, with D possibly being TRBD2 (6 bases). The CDR3 consists of 11 residues. In germline, CDR1 is MDHEN, CDR2 SYDVKM. V dropped 4 bases and J dropped 9 bases, with 10 bases sitting between them. The CDR3 nucleotides are TGTGCCAGCAGTTCACCGGGAGCGCAGTACTTC. It specifies CASSSPGAQYF.

The J gene is TRBJ2-3, the V gene TRBV7-9; 8 positions agree with TRBD1. Germline-derived CDR1 and CDR2 are SEHNR and FQNEAQ (reference sequence). The CDR3 spans 16 residues. Trimming at V came to 5 bases and at J to 4 bases, leaving 11 bases not matched to a gene. The CDR3 region has the DNA TGTGCCAGCAGCCAGCAGGGGGCACAGGTCTCAGATACGCAGTATTTT. It encodes CASSQQGAQVSDTQYF. Full variable domain (remainder filled in from reference TRBV7-9 and TRBJ2-3): DTGVSQNPRHKITKRGQNVTFRCDPISEHNRLYWYRQTLGQGPEFLTYFQNEAQLEKSRLLSDRFSAERPKGSFSTLEIQRTEQGDSAMYLCASSQQGAQVSDTQYFGPGTRLTVL.

This clonotype was counted many times. The chain links TRBV10-3 to TRBJ1-5; the D is unclear. CDR1 ENHRY and CDR2 SYGVKD come from the germline V gene. The CDR3 covers 15 residues. V lost 7 bases, J lost 5 bases, and 18 bases lay in between. In DNA form, the CDR3 reads TGTGCCATCACTAAGGGATTGACGTTCTATCAGCCCCAGCATTTT. This translates into CAITKGLTFYQPQHF.